Detailed here is one T cell receptor (beta chain). Its matching antigen is unknown. This entry belongs to a study of T cell repertoires in cytomegalovirus infection. Study at large: Use of recently identified HLA-C-restricted and well-studied HLA-B-restricted CMV epitopes was part of the study. Public TCR beta signatures were indicative of both CMV infection and a matching HLA type.

The CDR3 loop spans 15 amino acids. Trimming took 5 bases from V and 9 from J; bases not matched to a gene: 12. Per the germline V gene, CDR1 is SSHAT and CDR2 is FNYEAQ (reference sequence). The study, taken as a whole, reports: Based on cumulative public TCR beta family frequency, carriers of CMV plus the relevant HLA were identified. Ex vivo, HLA-C-restricted CMV-specific TCR beta clonotypes prevailed over the rest of the response.

Using its own MiXCR run on the reads, TCRdb lists one record per CDR3 protein. The profile covers roughly 150,000 distinct CDR3 sequences, with roughly 20% appearing a single time and roughly 25% taken by the ten largest. The TCR sequence derives from a human donor in good health (CMV status not recorded). Some clones in this sample may be carry-over from other donors' samples. The specimen comprised CD8+ T cells from cultured PBMCs, sampled from culture after CMV antigen stimulation. This chain connects TRBV7-7 to TRBJ2-1; the match to TRBD1 covers 8 bases. CDR3 in amino acids: CASSRTGSPATEQFF. For the CDR3, the DNA is TGTGCCAGCAGCCGGACAGGGTCCCCTGCAACTGAGCAGTTCTTC.